This T cell receptor (beta chain) was recorded in a study of cytomegalovirus exposure and HLA in healthy donors. V lost 2 bases and J 5 bases, leaving 9 bases between the germline ends. This CDR3 contains 13 residues. CDR1 and CDR2 (germline): SEHNR, FQNEAQ (reference sequence). Primers included in the PCR were 60 Vbeta and 13 Jbeta primers. Repertoires were generated with immunoSEQ multiplex PCR, while TCRdb's copy carries only in-frame clones and drops some. Its listing shows some 180,000 clones. The chain recombines TRBV7-9 with TRBJ1-1; D possibly corresponds to TRBD1 (6 bases). Sequenced input: PBMCs. The TCR originated in a young man in good health and CMV-seronegative. In DNA form, the CDR3 reads TGTGCCAGCAGCTTATTAGGGGGTACTGAAGCTTTCTTT. It codes for CASSLLGGTEAFF.